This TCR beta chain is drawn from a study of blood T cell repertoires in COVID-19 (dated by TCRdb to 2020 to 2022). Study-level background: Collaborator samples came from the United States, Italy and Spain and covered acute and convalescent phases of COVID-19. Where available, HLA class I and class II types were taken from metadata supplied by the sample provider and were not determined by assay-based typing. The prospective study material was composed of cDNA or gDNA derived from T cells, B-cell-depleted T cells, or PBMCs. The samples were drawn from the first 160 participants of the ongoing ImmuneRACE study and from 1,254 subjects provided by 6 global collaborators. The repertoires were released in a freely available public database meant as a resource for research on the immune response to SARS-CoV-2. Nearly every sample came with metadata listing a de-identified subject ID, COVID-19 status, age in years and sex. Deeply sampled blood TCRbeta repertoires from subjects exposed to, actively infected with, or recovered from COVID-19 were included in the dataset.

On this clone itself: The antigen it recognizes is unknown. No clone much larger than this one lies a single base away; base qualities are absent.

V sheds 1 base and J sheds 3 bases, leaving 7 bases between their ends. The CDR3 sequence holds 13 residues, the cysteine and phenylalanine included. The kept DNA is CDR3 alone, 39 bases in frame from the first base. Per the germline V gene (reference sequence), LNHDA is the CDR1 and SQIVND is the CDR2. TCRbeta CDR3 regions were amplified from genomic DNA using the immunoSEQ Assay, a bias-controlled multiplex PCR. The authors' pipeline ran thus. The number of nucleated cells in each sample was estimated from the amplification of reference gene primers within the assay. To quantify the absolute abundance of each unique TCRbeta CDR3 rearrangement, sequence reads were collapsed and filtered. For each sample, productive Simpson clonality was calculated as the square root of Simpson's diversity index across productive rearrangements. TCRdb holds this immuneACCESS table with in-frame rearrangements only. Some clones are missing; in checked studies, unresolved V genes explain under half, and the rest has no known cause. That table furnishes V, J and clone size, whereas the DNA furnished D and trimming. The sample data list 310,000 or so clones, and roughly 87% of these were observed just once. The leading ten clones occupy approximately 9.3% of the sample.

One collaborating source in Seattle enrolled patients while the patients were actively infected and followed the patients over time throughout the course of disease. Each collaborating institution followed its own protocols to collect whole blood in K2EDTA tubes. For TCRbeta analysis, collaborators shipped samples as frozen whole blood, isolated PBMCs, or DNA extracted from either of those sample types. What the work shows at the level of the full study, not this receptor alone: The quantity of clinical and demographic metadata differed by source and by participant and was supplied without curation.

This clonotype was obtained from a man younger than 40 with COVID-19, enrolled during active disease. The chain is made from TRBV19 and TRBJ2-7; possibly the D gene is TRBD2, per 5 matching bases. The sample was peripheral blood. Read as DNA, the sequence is TGTGCCAGTAGTATAGGAGGGTTCTACGAGCAGTACTTC. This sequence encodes CASSIGGFYEQYF.